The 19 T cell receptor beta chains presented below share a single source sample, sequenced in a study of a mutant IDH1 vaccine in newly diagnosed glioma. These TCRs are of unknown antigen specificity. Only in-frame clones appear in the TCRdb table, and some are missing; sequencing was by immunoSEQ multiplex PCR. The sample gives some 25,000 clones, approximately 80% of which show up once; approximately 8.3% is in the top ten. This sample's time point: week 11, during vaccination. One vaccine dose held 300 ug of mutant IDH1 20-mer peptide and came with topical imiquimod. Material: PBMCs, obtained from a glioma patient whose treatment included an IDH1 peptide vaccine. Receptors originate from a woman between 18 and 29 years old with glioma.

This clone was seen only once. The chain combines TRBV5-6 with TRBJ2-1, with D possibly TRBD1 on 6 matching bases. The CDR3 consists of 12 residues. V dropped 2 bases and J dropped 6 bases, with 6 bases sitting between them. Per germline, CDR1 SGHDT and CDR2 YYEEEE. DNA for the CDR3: TGTGCCAGCAGCTTAGGGGGCAATGAGCAGTTCTTC. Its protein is CASSLGGNEQFF.

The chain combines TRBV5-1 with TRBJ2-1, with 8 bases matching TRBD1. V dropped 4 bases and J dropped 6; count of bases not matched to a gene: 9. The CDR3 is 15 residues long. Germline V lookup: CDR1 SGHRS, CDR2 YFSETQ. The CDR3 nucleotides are TGCGCCAGCAGCCCCAGGACAGGGAGTGTCAATGAGCAGTTCTTC. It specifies CASSPRTGSVNEQFF. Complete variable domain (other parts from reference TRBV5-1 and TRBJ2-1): KAGVTQTPRYLIKTRGQQVTLSCSPISGHRSVSWYQQTPGQGLQFLFEYFSETQRNKGNFPGRFSGRQFSNSRSEMNVSTLELGDSALYLCASSPRTGSVNEQFFGPGTRLTVL.

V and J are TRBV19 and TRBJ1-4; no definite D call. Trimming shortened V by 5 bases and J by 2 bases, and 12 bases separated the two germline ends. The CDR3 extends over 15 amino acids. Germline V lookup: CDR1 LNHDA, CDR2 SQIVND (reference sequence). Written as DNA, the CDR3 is TGTGCCAGTAGTGCCACCCCGGCGACTAATGAAAAACTGTTTTTT. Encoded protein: CASSATPATNEKLFF.

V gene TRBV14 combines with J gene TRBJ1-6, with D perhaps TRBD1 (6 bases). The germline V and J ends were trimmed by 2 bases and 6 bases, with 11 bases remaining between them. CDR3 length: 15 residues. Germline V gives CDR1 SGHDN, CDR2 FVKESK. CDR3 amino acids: CASSQYAGANSPLHF. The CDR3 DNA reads TGTGCCAGCAGCCAATACGCAGGGGCTAATTCACCCCTCCACTTT.

DNA for the CDR3: TGTGCCAGCAGCCAAGATGGGGCAGCCCTAAGCTCCTACAATGAGCAGTTCTTC. It specifies CASSQDGAALSSYNEQFF. J is TRBJ2-1 and V is TRBV14, with D tentatively TRBD1 (5 bases). This CDR3 is 18 amino acids long. With 0 bases removed from V and 0 bases from J, the gap between germline ends came to 15 bases. Germline lookup yields CDR1 SGHDN and CDR2 FVKESK.

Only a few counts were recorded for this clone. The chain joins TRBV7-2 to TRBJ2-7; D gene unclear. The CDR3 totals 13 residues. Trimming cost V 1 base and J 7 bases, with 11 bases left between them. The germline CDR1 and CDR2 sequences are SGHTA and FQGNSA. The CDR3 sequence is CASSLGEFREQYF. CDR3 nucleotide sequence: TGTGCCAGCAGCTTAGGGGAATTTAGGGAGCAGTACTTC.

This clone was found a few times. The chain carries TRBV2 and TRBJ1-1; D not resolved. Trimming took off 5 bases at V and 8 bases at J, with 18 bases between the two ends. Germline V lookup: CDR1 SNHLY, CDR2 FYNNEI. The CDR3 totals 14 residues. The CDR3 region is CASSPSHGRVEAFF. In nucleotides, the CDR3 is TGTGCCAGCAGTCCTTCTCATGGACGGGTAGAAGCTTTCTTT.

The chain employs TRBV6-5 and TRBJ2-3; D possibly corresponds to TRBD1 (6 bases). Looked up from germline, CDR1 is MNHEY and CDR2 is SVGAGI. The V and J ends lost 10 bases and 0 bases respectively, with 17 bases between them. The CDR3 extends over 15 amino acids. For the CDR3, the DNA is TGTGCCACCTGCGAGGGGGACGGGAGCACAGATACGCAGTATTTT. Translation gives CATCEGDGSTDTQYF.

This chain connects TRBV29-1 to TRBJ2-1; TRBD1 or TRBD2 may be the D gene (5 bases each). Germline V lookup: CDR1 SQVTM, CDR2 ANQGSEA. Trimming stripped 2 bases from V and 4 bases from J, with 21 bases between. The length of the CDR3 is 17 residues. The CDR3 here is CSVERGTTGHQYNEQFF. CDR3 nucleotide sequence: TGCAGCGTTGAACGGGGAACAACTGGACACCAATACAATGAGCAGTTCTTC.

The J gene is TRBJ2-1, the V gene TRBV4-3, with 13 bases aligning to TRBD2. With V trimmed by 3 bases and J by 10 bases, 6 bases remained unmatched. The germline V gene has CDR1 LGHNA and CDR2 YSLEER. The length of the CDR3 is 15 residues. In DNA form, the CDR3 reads TGCGCCAGCAGCCACGGGACTAGCGGGATTGGAGAGCAGTTCTTC. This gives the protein CASSHGTSGIGEQFF.

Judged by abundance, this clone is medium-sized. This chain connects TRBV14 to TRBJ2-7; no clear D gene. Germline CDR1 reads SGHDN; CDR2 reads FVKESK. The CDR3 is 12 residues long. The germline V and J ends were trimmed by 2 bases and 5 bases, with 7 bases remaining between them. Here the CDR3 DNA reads TGTGCCAGCAGCCAAAGTAACCACGAGCAGTACTTC. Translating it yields CASSQSNHEQYF. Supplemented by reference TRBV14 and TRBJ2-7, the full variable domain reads EAGVTQFPSHSVIEKGQTVTLRCDPISGHDNLYWYRRVMGKEIKFLLHFVKESKQDESGMPNNRFLAERTGGTYSTLKVQPAELEDSGVYFCASSQSNHEQYFGPGTRLTVT.

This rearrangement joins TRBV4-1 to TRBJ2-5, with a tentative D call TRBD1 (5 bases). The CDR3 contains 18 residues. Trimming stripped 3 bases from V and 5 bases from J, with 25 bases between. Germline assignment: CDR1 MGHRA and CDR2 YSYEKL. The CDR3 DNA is TGCGCCAGCAGCCAGGGGCCAGGACACGGAGTCGGGTGGGAGACCCAGTACTTC. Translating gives CASSQGPGHGVGWETQYF.

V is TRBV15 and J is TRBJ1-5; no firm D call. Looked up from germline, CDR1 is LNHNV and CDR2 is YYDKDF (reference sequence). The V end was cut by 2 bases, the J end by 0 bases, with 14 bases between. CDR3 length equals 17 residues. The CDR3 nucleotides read TGTGCCACCAGCAGATTGGCACAGCCCTATAGCAATCAGCCCCAGCATTTT. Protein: CATSRLAQPYSNQPQHF.

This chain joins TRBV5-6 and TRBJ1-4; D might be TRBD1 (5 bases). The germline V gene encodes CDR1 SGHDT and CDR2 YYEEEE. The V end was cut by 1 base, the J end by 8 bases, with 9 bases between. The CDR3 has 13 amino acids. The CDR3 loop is CASSLSPGEKLFF. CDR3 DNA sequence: TGTGCCAGCAGCTTGTCGCCAGGGGAAAAACTGTTTTTT.

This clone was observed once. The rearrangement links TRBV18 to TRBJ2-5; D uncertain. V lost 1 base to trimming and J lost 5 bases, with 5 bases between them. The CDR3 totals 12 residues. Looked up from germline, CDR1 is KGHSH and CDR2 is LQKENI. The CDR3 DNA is TGTGCCAGCTCACCACGTCTGGAGACCCAGTACTTC. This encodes CASSPRLETQYF.

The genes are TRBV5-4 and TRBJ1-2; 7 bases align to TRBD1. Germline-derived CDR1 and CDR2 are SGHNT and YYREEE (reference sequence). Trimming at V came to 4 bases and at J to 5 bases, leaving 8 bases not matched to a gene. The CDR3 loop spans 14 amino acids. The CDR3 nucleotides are TGTGCCAGCAGCGGCCCCGGGACAGAGTATGGCTACACCTTC. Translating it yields CASSGPGTEYGYTF.

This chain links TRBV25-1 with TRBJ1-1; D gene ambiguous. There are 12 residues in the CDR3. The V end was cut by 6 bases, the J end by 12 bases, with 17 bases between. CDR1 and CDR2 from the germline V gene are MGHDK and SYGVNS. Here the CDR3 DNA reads TGTGCCAGCAGAGTCAACCCGGCGGAAACTTTCTTT. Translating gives CASRVNPAETFF.

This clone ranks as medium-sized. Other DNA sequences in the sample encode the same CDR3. CDR3 bases: TGTGCCAGCAGTTTCTCTACCGGGGAGCTGTTTTTT. It specifies CASSFSTGELFF. This chain connects TRBV27 to TRBJ2-2; D gene unclear. The V end was cut by 3 bases, the J end by 5 bases, with 4 bases between. Germline-derived CDR1 and CDR2 are MNHEY and SMNVEV (reference sequence). This CDR3 region has 12 residues.

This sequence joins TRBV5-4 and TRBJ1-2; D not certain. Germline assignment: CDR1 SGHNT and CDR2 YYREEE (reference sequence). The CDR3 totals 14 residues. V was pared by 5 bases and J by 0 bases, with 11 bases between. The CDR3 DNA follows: TGTGCCAGCAGGATCCATGTCGCTAACTATGGCTACACCTTC. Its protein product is CASRIHVANYGYTF.